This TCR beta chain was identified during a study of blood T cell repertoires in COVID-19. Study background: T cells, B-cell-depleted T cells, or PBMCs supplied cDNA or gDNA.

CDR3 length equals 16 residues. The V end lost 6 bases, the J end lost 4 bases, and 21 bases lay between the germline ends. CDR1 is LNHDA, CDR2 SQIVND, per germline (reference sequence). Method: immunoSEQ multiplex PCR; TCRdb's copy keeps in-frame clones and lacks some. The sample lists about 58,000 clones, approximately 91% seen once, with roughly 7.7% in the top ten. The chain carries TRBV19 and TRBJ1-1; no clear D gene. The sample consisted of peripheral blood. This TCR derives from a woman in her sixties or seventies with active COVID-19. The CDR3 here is CASRYLSGGQSTEAFF. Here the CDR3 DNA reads TGTGCCAGTAGATATCTGTCAGGAGGCCAATCCACTGAAGCTTTCTTT.